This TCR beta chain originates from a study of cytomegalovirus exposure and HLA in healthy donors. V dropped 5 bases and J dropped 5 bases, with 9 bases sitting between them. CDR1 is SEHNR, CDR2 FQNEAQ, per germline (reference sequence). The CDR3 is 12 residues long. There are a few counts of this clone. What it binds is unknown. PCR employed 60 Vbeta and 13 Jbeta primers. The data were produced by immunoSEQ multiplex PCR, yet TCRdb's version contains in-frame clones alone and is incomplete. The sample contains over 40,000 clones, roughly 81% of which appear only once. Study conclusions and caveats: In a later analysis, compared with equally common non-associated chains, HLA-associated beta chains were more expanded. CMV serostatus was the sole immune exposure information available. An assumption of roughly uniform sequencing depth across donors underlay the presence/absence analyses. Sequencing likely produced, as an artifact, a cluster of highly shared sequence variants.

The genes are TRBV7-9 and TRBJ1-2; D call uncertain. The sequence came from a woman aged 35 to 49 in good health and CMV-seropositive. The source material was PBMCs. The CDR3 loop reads CASSNPGYGYTF. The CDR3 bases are TGTGCCAGCAGCAACCCAGGTTATGGCTACACCTTC.